This T cell receptor beta chain is from a study of shared clonotypes between healthy human individuals. Whole-study results and caveats: Clonotypes not shared had lower generation probabilities than those common to all four donors.

CDR1 and CDR2 (germline): ENHRY, SYGVKD. The CDR3 totals 14 residues. Trimming took 3 bases from V and 8 from J, leaving 13 bases between them. Comments on this clone: Its antigen is unknown.

Positive CCR7 selection of CD45RO-negative cells yielded the naive CD8 cells, and terminally differentiated effector memory CD45RA+ cells were excluded. Approximately 220 ng DNA, about 33,000 T cell genomes, went into each sorted-subset replicate PCR. The protocol was immunoSEQ multiplex PCR, while the TCRdb copy is restricted to in-frame clones and leaves out a portion. This table holds about 2 million clones, about 95% found once. The rearrangement joins TRBV10-3 to TRBJ1-4, with a weak D call TRBD1 (5 bases). The sequence came from a young man in good health. The sequenced material came from naive CD8+ T cells sorted from blood. Written as DNA, the CDR3 is TGTGCCATCAGTGACCCAGGGATTGACGAAAAACTGTTTTTT. Translated: CAISDPGIDEKLFF.